This TCR beta chain was documented in a study of cytomegalovirus exposure and HLA in healthy donors. Study background: In a later analysis, the roughly 130 validation repertoires were reported to have used the same platform as the approximately 670 first-cohort repertoires. Study-wide findings and caveats: It was reported that the classifier diagnosed cytomegalovirus status with high specificity and sensitivity in both the original and validation cohorts.

Trimming pared 6 bases from V and 1 base from J, leaving 6 bases between. The CDR3 totals 12 residues. Germline lookup yields CDR1 MNHEY and CDR2 SMNVEV (reference sequence). About this clone itself: No antigen is known for it.

TCRdb keeps only in-frame clones here, not all; method: immunoSEQ multiplex PCR. This table has more than 70,000 clones, about 96% appearing once. This chain joins TRBV27 and TRBJ2-5; no definite D call. The sequenced material came from PBMCs. This sequence originates from a young man in good health and CMV-seropositive. The CDR3, as DNA: TGTGCCAGCAGGGCAGGCCAAGAGACCCAGTACTTC. Translation gives CASRAGQETQYF.